Listed here are 2 T cell receptor beta chains from one sample, sequenced in a study of shared clonotypes between healthy human individuals. Method: immunoSEQ multiplex PCR; TCRdb's copy keeps in-frame clones and lacks some. The sample includes nearly 1,000,000 clones, less than 85% of them seen just once. The sample was memory CD4+ T cells sorted from blood. Subset denoted: CD45RA-negative fraction. All receptors come from a man aged 18 to 30 in good health.

Remarks on this clone: Germline is not matched at one junction end, which may reflect a read error. V is TRBV20-1 and J is TRBJ2-4; TRBD1 agrees at 7 bases. The CDR3 totals 9 residues. Germline CDR1 is DFQATT and CDR2 is SNEGSKA (reference sequence). CDR3 DNA: TGCAGTGCTAGTCGGGACAGCTTCTTC. Protein product: CSASRDSFF.

The CDR3 region is CASSEDSGQSYEQYF. CDR3 sequence (DNA): TGTGCCAGCAGTGAGGACTCCGGACAGTCCTACGAGCAGTACTTC. J is TRBJ2-7 and V is TRBV6-1; D may be TRBD1 (6 bases). The CDR3 runs to 15 residues. Germline CDR1 and CDR2: MNHNS and SASEGT. V shed 3 bases and J shed 1 base, with 13 bases lying between them.